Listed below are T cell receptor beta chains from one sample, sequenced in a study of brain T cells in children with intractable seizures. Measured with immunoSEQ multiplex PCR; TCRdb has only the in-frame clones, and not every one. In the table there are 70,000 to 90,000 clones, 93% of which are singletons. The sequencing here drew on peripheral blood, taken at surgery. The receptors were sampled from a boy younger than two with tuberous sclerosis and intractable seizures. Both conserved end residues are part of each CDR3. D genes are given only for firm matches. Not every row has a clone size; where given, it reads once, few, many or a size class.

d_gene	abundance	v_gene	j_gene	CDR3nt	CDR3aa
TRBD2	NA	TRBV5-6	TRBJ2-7	TGTGCCAGCAGCCCGGGGACTAGCGGATACTACGAGCAGTACTTC	CASSPGTSGYYEQYF
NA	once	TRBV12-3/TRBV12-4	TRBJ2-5	TGTGCCAGCAGCCTAAACCAAGAGACCCAGTACTTC	CASSLNQETQYF
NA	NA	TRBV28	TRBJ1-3	TGTGCCAGCAGTCTTTCCGACATACCCGGAAACACCATATATTTT	CASSLSDIPGNTIYF
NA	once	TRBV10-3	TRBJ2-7	TGTGCCATCAGTGAGTCGGACAGCTCCTACGAGCAGTACTTC	CAISESDSSYEQYF
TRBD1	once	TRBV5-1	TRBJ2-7	TGCGCCAGCAGCTTGGAGGACAGGGGACCCTACGAGCAGTACTTC	CASSLEDRGPYEQYF
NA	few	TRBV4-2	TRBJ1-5	TGTGCCAGCAGCCACTTAGTACAGGGAGGCTCTGTGGAGCCCCAGCATTTT	CASSHLVQGGSVEPQHF
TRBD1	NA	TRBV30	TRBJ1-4	TGTGCCTGGAGTGTAGGACAGGATAATGAAAAACTGTTTTTT	CAWSVGQDNEKLFF
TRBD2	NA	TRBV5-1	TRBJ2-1	TGCGCCAGCAGCGGTACTAGCGGGAGTTGGAATGAGCAGTTCTTC	CASSGTSGSWNEQFF
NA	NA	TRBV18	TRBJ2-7	TGTGCCAGCTCACCGCAGGGGAGCTCCTACGAGCAGTACTTC	CASSPQGSSYEQYF
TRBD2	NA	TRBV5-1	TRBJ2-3	TGCGCCAGCAGCCCCGGACTAGCGGGGACCACAGATACGCAGTATTTT	CASSPGLAGTTDTQYF
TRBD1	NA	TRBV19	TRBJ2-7	TGTGCCAGTAGTCCCCCACAGGGGCCGGACGAGCAGTACTTC	CASSPPQGPDEQYF
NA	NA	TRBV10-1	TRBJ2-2	TGCGCCAGCAGTGAGGCGGGATCCGGGGAGCTGTTTTTT	CASSEAGSGELFF
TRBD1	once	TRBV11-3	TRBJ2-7	TGTGCCAGCAGCTTACCGGGACAGACCTACGAGCAGTACTTC	CASSLPGQTYEQYF
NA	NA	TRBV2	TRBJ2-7	TGTGCCAGCAGCGGGGGCGGCAGGCCCAGCTATTTCTCCTACGAGCAGTACTTC	CASSGGGRPSYFSYEQYF
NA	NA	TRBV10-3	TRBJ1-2	TGTGCCATCAGTCCCGGAGGGGAGTATGGCTACACCTTC	CAISPGGEYGYTF
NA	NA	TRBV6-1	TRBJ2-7	TGTGCCAGCAGTGAAGAAGGGGAAAGGTTCTTC	CASSEEGERFF
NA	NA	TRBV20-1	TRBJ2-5	TGCAGTGCTAGTCAGGATCGGGAGACCCAGTACTTC	CSASQDRETQYF
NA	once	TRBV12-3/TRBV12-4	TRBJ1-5	TGTGCCAGCAGTTCAGGTGGGCAGCCCCAGCATTTT	CASSSGGQPQHF
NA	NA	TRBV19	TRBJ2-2	TGTGCCAGTAGTATAGACACCGGGGTCGGGGAGCTGTTTTTT	CASSIDTGVGELFF
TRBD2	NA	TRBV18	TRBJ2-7	TGTGCCAGCTCACCACAACAAAACGGACTAGCGACGGCCTACGAGCAGTACTTC	CASSPQQNGLATAYEQYF
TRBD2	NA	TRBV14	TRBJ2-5	TGTGCCAGCAGCCAAACCCTGGTGAGCGGGGATATTCAAGAGACCCAGTACTTC	CASSQTLVSGDIQETQYF
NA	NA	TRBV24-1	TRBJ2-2	TGTGCCACCAGTGATTTGGGTCTAGCGACCGGGGAGCTGTTTTTT	CATSDLGLATGELFF